This TCR beta chain was identified in a study of CD8+CD57+ T cells in acquired aplastic anemia. Study-level information: DNA from sorted CD4+ and CD8+ cells averaged approximately 3.5 ug.

Germline V gene sequence: CDR1 LNHDA, CDR2 SQIVND (reference sequence). V lost 8 bases and J lost 2, with 15 bases in between. This CDR3 spans 15 amino acids. CDR3 and TCR beta VDJ profiling relied on a genomic DNA template. In TCRdb, the reads were re-called with MiXCR into one record per CDR3 protein. The table has some 190,000 distinct CDR3 sequences, approximately 49% seen once; the top ten hold 15% to 20%. This clonotype was seen many times. The J gene is TRBJ2-2, the V gene TRBV19; maybe TRBD1 (5 bases). The receptor was derived from a human donor in good health, serving as a control. The specimen was sorted CD4+, CD8+, or CD8+CD57+ T cells (not recorded which) from PBMCs. The CDR3 here is CASAVRQGNTGELFF. DNA for the CDR3: TGTGCCAGTGCCGTAAGGCAGGGAAACACCGGGGAGCTGTTTTTT.